The clone carrying this T cell receptor beta chain came up many times. Antigen unknown. Synthesis of cDNA was performed by 5'RACE using 10-nucleotide random UMIs. A single run covered 15-18 subjects with over 160 million TCR-beta sequences. Each CDR3 protein is one row after TCRdb ran MiXCR on the 5' RACE reads. The sample consists of approximately 70,000 distinct CDR3 sequences, around 9.6% of them appearing once. The record originates from a study of neurological immune-mediated disorders. Broader study findings: CDR3 amino acid sequences found in expanded clones were never shared across subjects, suggesting private repertoires in all groups. Multiple sclerosis, the disease with the least TCR clonal expansion, fell below healthy controls, whereas HTLV-1-associated myelopathy showed the most.

Time point of the sample: longitudinal time-point 1 (baseline). The CDR3 is made up of 13 amino acids. CDR1 is SQVTM and CDR2 is ANQGSEA in the germline V gene. This rearrangement joins TRBV29-1 to TRBJ2-7, with 7 bases fitting TRBD2. Sequencing was performed on PBMCs. The sequence came from a man aged 30 to 45 in good health. CDR3 amino acids: CSVLAGVRGEQYF. The CDR3 DNA sequence: TGCAGTGTATTGGCGGGAGTAAGGGGCGAGCAGTACTTC.